Reported below is one TCR beta chain. This sample is part of a study of blood T cell repertoires in COVID-19. Repertoires were generated with immunoSEQ multiplex PCR, while TCRdb's copy carries only in-frame clones and drops some. Of about 120,000 clones in the sample, over 75% are singletons; the top ten hold under 35%. This CDR3 region has 14 residues. CDR1 is LNHDA and CDR2 is SQIVND in the germline V gene (reference sequence). Trimming stripped 0 bases from V and 5 bases from J, with 10 bases between. The chain carries TRBV19 and TRBJ1-1, with D maybe TRBD1 (5 bases). This sequence originates from a man aged 70-80 years with active or convalescent COVID-19. The sequenced sample consisted of peripheral blood. The CDR3 sequence: CASSIDLQGTEAFF. DNA for the CDR3: TGTGCCAGTAGTATAGATCTTCAGGGAACTGAAGCTTTCTTT.